These T cell receptor beta chains were read from a single sample in a study of control samples from healthy donors and cancer patients. The table came from immunoSEQ multiplex PCR; TCRdb's copy has only in-frame clones and leaves some out. Recorded for this sample: about 190,000 clones. The specimen was blood. The receptor source for this set is a woman aged 25 to 39 in good health. The CDR3 runs from the conserved cysteine through the conserved F or W. Fields, in order: D gene, J gene, CDR3 length, V gene, CDR3 protein, CDR3 DNA. A D gene is named only where the DNA matches it firmly.

d_gene: .; j_gene: TRBJ2-5; len: 15; v_gene: TRBV13; CDR3aa: CASSLVRDAKETQYF; CDR3nt: TGTGCCAGCAGCTTAGTACGGGACGCTAAAGAGACCCAGTACTTC
d_gene: .; j_gene: TRBJ1-1; len: 13; v_gene: TRBV6-4; CDR3aa: CASSSTGITEAFF; CDR3nt: TGTGCCAGCAGCTCGACAGGAATCACTGAAGCTTTCTTT
d_gene: TRBD1; j_gene: TRBJ2-5; len: 16; v_gene: TRBV5-8; CDR3aa: CASSAGTGNLRETQYF; CDR3nt: TGTGCCAGCAGCGCGGGGACAGGCAACCTCCGGGAGACCCAGTACTTC
d_gene: .; j_gene: TRBJ2-6; len: 14; v_gene: TRBV6-5; CDR3aa: CASLPFSGANVLTF; CDR3nt: TGTGCCAGCCTACCGTTCTCTGGGGCCAACGTCCTGACTTTC
d_gene: .; j_gene: TRBJ2-5; len: 11; v_gene: TRBV7-2; CDR3aa: CASSLGDSLYF; CDR3nt: TGTGCCAGCAGCTTAGGGGACTCCCTATACTTC
d_gene: .; j_gene: TRBJ1-2; len: 14; v_gene: TRBV9; CDR3aa: CASSVGGGNYGYTF; CDR3nt: TGTGCCAGCAGCGTAGGAGGAGGGAACTATGGCTACACCTTC
d_gene: TRBD2; j_gene: TRBJ2-5; len: 14; v_gene: TRBV19; CDR3aa: CASRTSGEGETQYF; CDR3nt: TGTGCCAGTCGCACTAGCGGGGAGGGTGAGACCCAGTACTTC
d_gene: .; j_gene: TRBJ1-5; len: 14; v_gene: TRBV28; CDR3aa: CASSFVERNQPQHF; CDR3nt: TGTGCCAGCAGTTTCGTCGAGCGTAATCAGCCCCAGCATTTT
d_gene: .; j_gene: TRBJ1-1; len: 13; v_gene: TRBV5-1; CDR3aa: CASTNTGNTEAFF; CDR3nt: TGCGCCAGCACGAACACGGGGAACACTGAAGCTTTCTTT
d_gene: TRBD2; j_gene: TRBJ2-2; len: 16; v_gene: TRBV6-4; CDR3aa: CASSETSGGGTGELFF; CDR3nt: TGTGCCAGCAGCGAGACTAGCGGGGGAGGCACCGGGGAGCTGTTTTTT
d_gene: .; j_gene: TRBJ1-1; len: 16; v_gene: TRBV29-1; CDR3aa: CSVDKNPRLMNTEAFF; CDR3nt: TGCAGCGTTGATAAGAACCCCAGGCTGATGAACACTGAAGCTTTCTTT
d_gene: TRBD1; j_gene: TRBJ1-6; len: 16; v_gene: TRBV19; CDR3aa: CASRDRAAGYNSPLHF; CDR3nt: TGTGCCAGTAGAGACAGGGCTGCCGGCTATAATTCACCCCTCCACTTT
d_gene: .; j_gene: TRBJ2-1; len: 13; v_gene: TRBV27; CDR3aa: CASSFGRRGWQFF; CDR3nt: TGTGCCAGCAGTTTTGGGCGGCGGGGCTGGCAGTTCTTC
d_gene: TRBD1; j_gene: TRBJ2-2; len: 13; v_gene: TRBV18; CDR3aa: CASSLQGAGELFF; CDR3nt: TGTGCCAGCTCTCTACAGGGGGCCGGGGAGCTGTTTTTT
d_gene: .; j_gene: TRBJ1-2; len: 12; v_gene: TRBV5-6; CDR3aa: CASNTGSYGYTF; CDR3nt: TGTGCCAGCAATACAGGAAGCTATGGCTACACCTTC
d_gene: .; j_gene: TRBJ2-2; len: 15; v_gene: TRBV9; CDR3aa: CASSVAIRGTGELFF; CDR3nt: TGTGCCAGCAGCGTAGCCATTAGGGGTACCGGGGAGCTGTTTTTT
d_gene: TRBD1; j_gene: TRBJ1-4; len: 16; v_gene: TRBV5-1; CDR3aa: CASSLGLGGQVEKLFF; CDR3nt: TGCGCCAGCAGCTTGGGCCTAGGGGGCCAGGTTGAAAAACTGTTTTTT
d_gene: .; j_gene: TRBJ1-1; len: 14; v_gene: TRBV10-2; CDR3aa: CASSERMAGTEAFF; CDR3nt: TGCGCCAGCAGTGAGAGAATGGCTGGCACTGAAGCTTTCTTT
d_gene: .; j_gene: TRBJ1-4; len: 18; v_gene: TRBV7-9; CDR3aa: CASSLGQGKRETNEKLFF; CDR3nt: TGTGCCAGCAGCTTGGGGCAGGGTAAAAGGGAGACTAATGAAAAACTGTTTTTT
d_gene: TRBD2; j_gene: TRBJ2-7; len: 17; v_gene: TRBV14; CDR3aa: CASSQRTSGGHSYEQYF; CDR3nt: TGTGCCAGCAGCCAACGTACTAGCGGGGGACACTCCTACGAGCAGTACTTC
d_gene: .; j_gene: TRBJ2-7; len: 15; v_gene: TRBV28; CDR3aa: CASSRPGAGLYEQYF; CDR3nt: TGTGCCAGCAGTCGGCCCGGGGCGGGCTTATACGAGCAGTACTTC
d_gene: TRBD1; j_gene: TRBJ1-1; len: 13; v_gene: TRBV2; CDR3aa: CASSGQGNTEAFF; CDR3nt: TGTGCCAGCAGTGGACAGGGGAACACTGAAGCTTTCTTT
d_gene: TRBD1; j_gene: TRBJ1-2; len: 14; v_gene: TRBV6-5; CDR3aa: CASIRDSLNYGYTF; CDR3nt: TGTGCCAGTATCCGGGACAGCCTTAACTATGGCTACACCTTC
d_gene: .; j_gene: TRBJ1-1; len: 14; v_gene: TRBV4-1; CDR3aa: CASSLSGANTEAFF; CDR3nt: TGCGCCAGCAGCCTTTCGGGGGCGAACACTGAAGCTTTCTTT
d_gene: TRBD1; j_gene: TRBJ1-1; len: 15; v_gene: TRBV5-1; CDR3aa: CASSPGTGGNTEAFF; CDR3nt: TGCGCCAGCAGTCCCGGGACAGGGGGCAACACTGAAGCTTTCTTT
d_gene: TRBD1; j_gene: TRBJ2-7; len: 14; v_gene: TRBV6-1; CDR3aa: CASSDRDRAYEQYF; CDR3nt: TGTGCCAGCAGTGACCGGGACAGGGCTTACGAGCAGTACTTC
d_gene: .; j_gene: TRBJ1-1; len: 14; v_gene: TRBV5-1; CDR3aa: CASSSGVGNTEAFF; CDR3nt: TGCGCCAGCAGCTCAGGGGTGGGGAACACTGAAGCTTTCTTT
d_gene: TRBD2; j_gene: TRBJ2-2; len: 15; v_gene: TRBV30; CDR3aa: CALTSGGPNTGELFF; CDR3nt: TGTGCCTTGACTAGCGGGGGGCCCAACACCGGGGAGCTGTTTTTT
d_gene: .; j_gene: TRBJ1-3; len: 15; v_gene: TRBV9; CDR3aa: CASSPRQVSGNTIYF; CDR3nt: TGTGCCAGCAGCCCACGACAGGTCTCTGGAAACACCATATATTTT
d_gene: .; j_gene: TRBJ2-7; len: 12; v_gene: TRBV5-1; CDR3aa: CASRGQAGEQYF; CDR3nt: TGCGCCAGCAGAGGTCAGGCGGGTGAGCAGTACTTC
d_gene: .; j_gene: TRBJ1-2; len: 9; v_gene: TRBV20-1; CDR3aa: CSAIYGYTF; CDR3nt: TGCAGTGCTATTTATGGCTACACCTTC
d_gene: TRBD1; j_gene: TRBJ2-1; len: 15; v_gene: TRBV3-1/TRBV3-2; CDR3aa: CASSQGIQGVYEQFF; CDR3nt: TGTGCCAGCAGCCAAGGGATACAGGGGGTCTATGAGCAGTTCTTC
d_gene: TRBD2; j_gene: TRBJ2-1; len: 16; v_gene: TRBV4-1; CDR3aa: CASSQGAGGPYNEQFF; CDR3nt: TGCGCCAGCAGCCAGGGAGCGGGGGGGCCTTACAATGAGCAGTTCTTC
d_gene: TRBD1; j_gene: TRBJ1-6; len: 14; v_gene: TRBV5-1; CDR3aa: CASSTDRGNSPLHF; CDR3nt: TGCGCCAGCAGCACCGACAGGGGTAATTCACCCCTCCACTTT
d_gene: .; j_gene: TRBJ1-1; len: 13; v_gene: TRBV5-4; CDR3aa: CASSLTGNTEAFF; CDR3nt: TGTGCCAGCAGCTTAACAGGGAACACTGAAGCTTTCTTT
d_gene: .; j_gene: TRBJ2-5; len: 13; v_gene: TRBV18; CDR3aa: CASSGNSQETQYF; CDR3nt: TGTGCCAGCTCCGGTAACTCTCAAGAGACCCAGTACTTC
d_gene: TRBD1; j_gene: TRBJ2-7; len: 16; v_gene: TRBV5-1; CDR3aa: CASSLAAGGAGYEQYF; CDR3nt: TGCGCCAGCAGCTTGGCAGCAGGGGGCGCGGGGTACGAGCAGTACTTC
d_gene: TRBD2; j_gene: TRBJ2-1; len: 15; v_gene: TRBV5-6; CDR3aa: CASSRLAGGHNEQFF; CDR3nt: TGTGCCAGCAGCCGACTAGCGGGGGGCCACAATGAGCAGTTCTTC
d_gene: .; j_gene: TRBJ1-5; len: 13; v_gene: TRBV29-1; CDR3aa: CSVGQQSNQPQHF; CDR3nt: TGCAGCGTTGGGCAGCAAAGCAATCAGCCCCAGCATTTT